These 26 T cell receptor beta chains were all obtained from the same sample, sequenced in a study of cytomegalovirus exposure and HLA in healthy donors (TCRdb year 2017). Library construction relied on the immunoSEQ multiplex PCR assay. The multiplex PCR relied on a mix of 60 forward primers for TCR Vbeta segments and 13 reverse primers for TCR Jbeta segments. TCRdb obtained this table from immuneACCESS and retained in-frame rearrangements with V and J assigned. These tables miss some clones; where compared with another copy, unresolved V genes account for less than half of the shortfall, and the remainder is unexplained. For this sample the table gives 150,000 to 200,000 clones, of which 65% to 70% were detected only once. Of the sample, 4.5% falls within the top ten clones. Sequencing input: PBMCs. The source is a woman between 18 and 29 years old in good health and CMV-seropositive.

The chain uses TRBV28 and TRBJ2-2; 7 nucleotides align to TRBD2. Trimming took 11 bases from V and 5 from J; bases not matched to a gene: 11. CDR1 and CDR2 from the germline V gene are MDHEN and SYDVKM. The CDR3 covers 14 residues. CDR3 amino acids: CAVVRESTTGELFF. CDR3 sequence (DNA): TGTGCCGTCGTGCGGGAGTCGACGACCGGGGAGCTGTTTTTT.

As for this clone: Relative to the germline gene, one junction end is altered; a read error may explain this. The chain links TRBV7-2 to TRBJ2-3; TRBD1 or TRBD2 may be the D gene (8 bases each). CDR3 length: 16 amino acids. Per germline, CDR1 SGHTA and CDR2 FQGNSA. CDR3 sequence (DNA): TGTGCCAGCAGATTAGCGGGGACAGGATTCACAGATACGCAGTATTTT. Translated, it gives CASRLAGTGFTDTQYF.

The chain has TRBV4-1 and TRBJ2-1; the match to TRBD2 covers 9 bases. Germline V gives CDR1 MGHRA, CDR2 YSYEKL. The CDR3 sequence is 18 residues long. With V trimmed by 0 bases and J by 6 bases, 12 bases remained unmatched. This CDR3 is CASSQDTSMAGGLNEQFF. Written as DNA, the CDR3 is TGCGCCAGCAGCCAAGACACTAGTATGGCGGGGGGGCTCAATGAGCAGTTCTTC.

CDR3 residues: CASSLMPTGTNTGELFF. For the CDR3, the DNA is TGCGCCAGCAGCCTAATGCCGACAGGAACGAACACCGGGGAGCTGTTTTTT. The V call is TRBV5-1, the J call TRBJ2-2, with D possibly TRBD1 on 6 matching bases. CDR1 and CDR2 (germline): SGHRS, YFSETQ. The CDR3 runs 17 residues. Trimming left V 4 bases short and J 0 bases short, with 16 bases between.

The J gene is TRBJ1-3, the V gene TRBV19; TRBD1 matches at 10 bases. The J segment lost 0 bases and the V segment lost 6 bases, leaving 8 bases of the junction unmatched. The CDR3 is 17 amino acids. In germline, CDR1 is LNHDA, CDR2 SQIVND (reference sequence). CDR3: CASRTGTGAPSGNTIYF. The CDR3 DNA reads as TGTGCCAGTAGGACCGGGACAGGGGCGCCCTCTGGAAACACCATATATTTT.

The chain joins TRBV5-1 to TRBJ2-7, with 9 bases identical to TRBD2. V dropped 1 base and J dropped 6; count of bases not matched to a gene: 14. The V gene's germline CDR1 is SGHRS and CDR2 YFSETQ. The CDR3 is 17 residues long. CDR3 in amino acids: CASSLRTSVLLSREQYF. The CDR3, as DNA: TGCGCCAGCAGCTTGAGGACTAGCGTACTGTTGAGTCGCGAGCAGTACTTC. Supplemented by reference TRBV5-1 and TRBJ2-7, the full variable domain reads KAGVTQTPRYLIKTRGQQVTLSCSPISGHRSVSWYQQTPGQGLQFLFEYFSETQRNKGNFPGRFSGRQFSNSRSEMNVSTLELGDSALYLCASSLRTSVLLSREQYFGPGTRLTVT.

There are a few counts of this clone. V is TRBV7-9 and J is TRBJ2-2; D gene uncertain. Trimming took 0 bases from V and 6 from J, leaving 8 bases between them. Germline values: CDR1 SEHNR, CDR2 FQNEAQ (reference sequence). The CDR3 spans 14 residues. CDR3 sequence (DNA): TGTGCCAGCAGCTTAGCCGGGTCGCCCGGGGAGCTGTTTTTT. Translation: CASSLAGSPGELFF. The full variable domain, rest sourced from reference TRBV7-9 and TRBJ2-2, is DTGVSQNPRHKITKRGQNVTFRCDPISEHNRLYWYRQTLGQGPEFLTYFQNEAQLEKSRLLSDRFSAERPKGSFSTLEIQRTEQGDSAMYLCASSLAGSPGELFFGEGSRLTVL.

This chain joins TRBV9 and TRBJ2-7, with a weak D call TRBD1 (6 bases). CDR3 length: 14 amino acids. From germline, CDR1 is SGDLS and CDR2 YYNGEE. V gave up 2 bases and J gave up 5 bases, with 14 bases separating them. The CDR3 DNA is TGTGCCAGCAGCGTTGAGCAGGGGTGGAACGAGCAGTACTTC. Protein: CASSVEQGWNEQYF. Full variable domain (rest looked up from reference TRBV9 and TRBJ2-7): DSGVTQTPKHLITATGQRVTLRCSPRSGDLSVYWYQQSLDQGLQFLIQYYNGEERAKGNILERFSAQQFPDLHSELNLSSLELGDSALYFCASSVEQGWNEQYFGPGTRLTVT.

The chain carries TRBV27 and TRBJ2-7, with D perhaps matching TRBD2 (6 bases). V lost 6 bases, J lost 2 bases, and 11 bases lay in between. Germline V lookup: CDR1 MNHEY, CDR2 SMNVEV (reference sequence). This CDR3 is built from 13 residues. The CDR3 bases are TGTGCCAGCAGCCTGCGACTAGCCTACGAGCAGTACTTC. Translation gives CASSLRLAYEQYF.

Only a few counts were recorded for this clone. The CDR3 DNA is TGCAGCGCCACTCCGGGACTAGCGGGGACAGATACGCAGTATTTT. Translation gives CSATPGLAGTDTQYF. This chain connects TRBV29-1 to TRBJ2-3, with 13 bases that match TRBD2. The CDR3 runs to 15 residues. V lost 7 bases, J lost 3 bases, and 7 bases stayed unmatched. Germline CDR1 and CDR2: SQVTM and ANQGSEA.

The chain recombines TRBV7-3 with TRBJ2-6; 9 bases line up with TRBD1. J lost 0 bases, V lost 5 bases, and 5 bases had no gene match. This CDR3 is 17 amino acids long. The germline gives CDR1 SGHTA, CDR2 FQGTGA. The CDR3 DNA sequence: TGTGCCAGCAGCCCCGGGACAGGGTTCTCTGGGGCCAACGTCCTGACTTTC. Protein product: CASSPGTGFSGANVLTF.

The J gene is TRBJ1-5, the V gene TRBV28, with a weak D call TRBD1 (6 bases). CDR1 is MDHEN and CDR2 is SYDVKM in the germline V gene. The CDR3 has 15 amino acids. Deletions cut 8 bases from V and 5 bases from J, with 19 bases between. CDR3 DNA: TGTGCCAGCGGTCTACAGGGTCGGGCAGATCAGCCCCAGCATTTT. Translating it yields CASGLQGRADQPQHF.

The chain is built from TRBV5-1 and TRBJ2-1, with a possible D match to TRBD1 (5 bases). V was trimmed by 0 bases and J by 7 bases, leaving 14 bases between them. This CDR3 spans 15 amino acids. CDR1 and CDR2 (germline): SGHRS, YFSETQ. This CDR3 reads CASSLGQGVGNEQFF. CDR3 coding DNA: TGCGCCAGCAGCTTGGGTCAGGGCGTTGGGAATGAGCAGTTCTTC.

This chain links TRBV4-2 with TRBJ2-2; 7 bases are a match to TRBD2. Trimming cost V 2 bases and J 0 bases; bases outside gene matches: 6. Germline V gene lookup returns CDR1 LGHNA and CDR2 YNFKEQ. The CDR3 is 17 residues long. The CDR3 loop reads CASSQRGAGTNTGELFF. CDR3 nucleotide sequence: TGTGCCAGCAGCCAAAGGGGAGCGGGAACGAACACCGGGGAGCTGTTTTTT.

The chain is built from TRBV6-6 and TRBJ2-5; 8 nucleotides line up with TRBD1. Trimming at V came to 6 bases and at J to 4 bases, leaving 10 bases not matched to a gene. Germline loops: CDR1 MNHNY, CDR2 SVGAGI (reference sequence). The CDR3 has 15 amino acids. As DNA, the CDR3 is TGTGCCAGCAGGGGACAGGCGCCGAGAGGAGAGACCCAGTACTTC. It encodes CASRGQAPRGETQYF.

V is TRBV7-9 and J is TRBJ1-1; a possible D gene is TRBD1 (5 bases). From germline, CDR1 is SEHNR and CDR2 FQNEAQ (reference sequence). Trimming stripped 5 bases from V and 5 bases from J, with 12 bases between. The CDR3 extends over 13 amino acids. CDR3 in amino acids: CASSKPRGTEAFF. CDR3 coding DNA: TGTGCCAGCAGCAAACCCCGGGGGACTGAAGCTTTCTTT.

The chain couples TRBV4-1 to TRBJ2-5, with 8 bases aligning to TRBD1. The J call may be wrong; the DNA end is better matched by TRBJ2-7. This CDR3 is 16 amino acids long. The germline CDR1 and CDR2 sequences are MGHRA and YSYEKL. CDR3 sequence reads: CASSQPTRDRPYEQYF. Here the CDR3 DNA reads TGCGCCAGCAGCCAGCCTACCCGGGACAGGCCCTACGAGCAGTACTTC.

This clone was picked up a small number of times. This chain connects TRBV7-3 to TRBJ2-5; TRBD2 matches 7 bases. The CDR3 covers 14 residues. The germline V gene encodes CDR1 SGHTA and CDR2 FQGTGA. Trimming took 5 bases from V and 2 from J; bases not matched to a gene: 5. DNA for the CDR3: TGTGCCAGCAGCGCCTCGGGGGGTCAAGAGACCCAGTACTTC. Its translation is CASSASGGQETQYF. The complete variable domain, with remaining parts taken from reference TRBV7-3 and TRBJ2-5, reads GAGVSQTPSNKVTEKGKYVELRCDPISGHTALYWYRQSLGQGPEFLIYFQGTGAADDSGLPNDRFFAVRPEGSVSTLKIQRTERGDSAVYLCASSASGGQETQYFGPGTRLLVL.

The chain joins TRBV7-2 to TRBJ2-1; D is possibly TRBD2 (5 bases). CDR1 is SGHTA and CDR2 is FQGNSA in the germline V gene. Deletions cut 1 base from V and 15 bases from J, with 13 bases between. The CDR3 runs 12 residues. The chain's CDR3 is CASSLGVGAGFF. CDR3 in DNA: TGTGCCAGCAGCTTAGGAGTGGGAGCCGGGTTCTTC.

The chain couples TRBV27 to TRBJ1-3; D is uncertain. The V gene's germline CDR1 is MNHEY and CDR2 SMNVEV (reference sequence). V lost 2 bases, J lost 4 bases, and 12 bases lay in between. The CDR3 is made up of 15 amino acids. The CDR3 spells CASSLGLSGGNTIYF. The CDR3 DNA follows: TGTGCCAGCAGTTTAGGGCTTTCGGGAGGAAACACCATATATTTT.

This clone was observed once. This sequence joins TRBV30 and TRBJ1-1; D call uncertain. CDR3 size: 14 residues. V shed 3 bases and J shed 1 base, with 12 bases lying between them. Germline CDR1 and CDR2: GTSNPN and SVGIG (reference sequence). CDR3 protein: CAWRKWAANTEAFF. Written as DNA, the CDR3 is TGTGCCTGGAGGAAGTGGGCAGCGAACACTGAAGCTTTCTTT.

The chain employs TRBV10-3 and TRBJ1-1; possibly TRBD1 for D (6 bases). The V end was cut by 6 bases, the J end by 4 bases, with 12 bases between. This CDR3 has 13 amino acids. Looked up from germline, CDR1 is ENHRY and CDR2 is SYGVKD. The CDR3 nucleotides are TGTGCCATCAGGTCACAGGGCAGCACTGAAGCTTTCTTT. Protein sequence: CAIRSQGSTEAFF.

The rearrangement joins TRBV27 to TRBJ2-7; TRBD1 might be the D (5 bases). The CDR3 length is 15 residues. Germline values: CDR1 MNHEY, CDR2 SMNVEV (reference sequence). V was clipped by 6 bases and J by 0 bases, with 15 bases between them. The CDR3: CASRRYLDTSYEQYF. The CDR3 nucleotides are TGTGCCAGCAGGAGATACCTGGACACCTCCTACGAGCAGTACTTC.

V usage is TRBV18 and J usage is TRBJ2-5; D might be TRBD2 (5 bases). This CDR3 contains 16 residues. The V end was cut by 2 bases, the J end by 5 bases, with 18 bases between. Germline V gives CDR1 KGHSH, CDR2 LQKENI. Here the CDR3 DNA reads TGTGCCAGCTCACCATTTATCGGGAATAAGGGCGAGACCCAGTACTTC. Amino acids: CASSPFIGNKGETQYF.

The chain joins TRBV19 to TRBJ2-7, with 7 bases fitting TRBD2. V shed 3 bases and J 5 bases; nucleotides not matched to a gene: 4. Germline loops: CDR1 LNHDA, CDR2 SQIVND (reference sequence). CDR3 size: 13 residues. For the CDR3, the DNA is TGTGCCAGTAGTATCAGGACTAGAGACGAGCAGTACTTC. Its translation is CASSIRTRDEQYF.

V is TRBV7-9 and J is TRBJ2-5; 7 bases agree with TRBD1. The germline CDR1 and CDR2 sequences are SEHNR and FQNEAQ (reference sequence). The CDR3 is 15 amino acids. V dropped 3 bases and J dropped 2; count of bases not matched to a gene: 6. In DNA form, the CDR3 reads TGTGCCAGCAGCTTTTACAGGGGATTACAAGAGACCCAGTACTTC. It specifies CASSFYRGLQETQYF.